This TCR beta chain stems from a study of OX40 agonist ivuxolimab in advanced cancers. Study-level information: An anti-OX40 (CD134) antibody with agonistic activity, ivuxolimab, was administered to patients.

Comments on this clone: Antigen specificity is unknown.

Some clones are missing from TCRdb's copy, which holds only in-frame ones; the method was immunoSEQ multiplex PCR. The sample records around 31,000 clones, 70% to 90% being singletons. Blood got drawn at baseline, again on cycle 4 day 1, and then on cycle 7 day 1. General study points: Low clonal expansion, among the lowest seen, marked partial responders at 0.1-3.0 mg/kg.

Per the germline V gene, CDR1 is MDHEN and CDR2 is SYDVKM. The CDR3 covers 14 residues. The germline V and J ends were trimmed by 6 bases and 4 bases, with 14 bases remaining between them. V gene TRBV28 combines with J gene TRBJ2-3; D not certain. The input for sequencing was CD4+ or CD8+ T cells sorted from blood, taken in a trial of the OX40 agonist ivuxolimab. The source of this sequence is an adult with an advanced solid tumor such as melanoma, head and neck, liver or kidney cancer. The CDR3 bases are TGTGCCAGCAGAGCCCCGAGAGGCGCAGATACGCAGTATTTT. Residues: CASRAPRGADTQYF.